This is a list of T cell receptor beta chains from one sample in a study of blood T cell repertoires in COVID-19. The method was immunoSEQ multiplex PCR; TCRdb's version includes in-frame clones alone and lacks a portion of them. This sample has about half a million clones, with 80% to 90% found just once. What was sequenced was peripheral blood. All receptors derive from a human donor in a cohort sampled during active COVID-19. Each CDR3 is given without its conserved first and last residue.

J: TRBJ2-1
V: TRBV7-6
CDR3: ASSSLGAGVYNEQF

J: TRBJ1-2
V: TRBV3-1/TRBV3-2
CDR3: ASSPRGFYGYT

J: TRBJ2-1
V: TRBV15
CDR3: ATSGSGLQNEQF

J: TRBJ2-3
V: TRBV6-4
CDR3: ASSHSGLSGSTDTQY

J: TRBJ2-1
V: TRBV7-3
CDR3: ASRPGTGLINEQF

J: TRBJ1-5
V: TRBV6-2/TRBV6-3
CDR3: ASSYGTGAGQPQH

J: TRBJ1-4
V: TRBV6-1
CDR3: ASSARTGPSTNEKLF

J: TRBJ1-2
V: TRBV6-5
CDR3: ASRGLNRENYGYT

J: TRBJ1-5
V: TRBV28
CDR3: ASRGVIGGGVLSYYSNQPQH

J: TRBJ1-2
V: TRBV19
CDR3: ASSRGAGGLYGYT

J: TRBJ1-2
V: TRBV11-2
CDR3: ATLEGIGYGYT

J: TRBJ2-1
V: TRBV9
CDR3: ASSANQGQGRQF

J: TRBJ2-5
V: TRBV7-2
CDR3: ASGRLAGVETQY

J: TRBJ2-2
V: TRBV28
CDR3: ASSSPGLATGELF

J: TRBJ2-5
V: TRBV7-9
CDR3: ASSITGTGETQY

J: TRBJ1-1
V: TRBV5-6
CDR3: ASVFWQGTEAF

J: TRBJ1-4
V: TRBV6-4
CDR3: ASSDSRGRLNEKLF

J: TRBJ1-1
V: TRBV9
CDR3: ASSPNSPGGRMNTEAF

J: TRBJ1-6
V: TRBV5-1
CDR3: ASSLGAGGNNSPLH

J: TRBJ2-5
V: TRBV9
CDR3: ASSVVTGGQETQY

J: TRBJ2-3
V: TRBV2
CDR3: ASNQRETRPTDTQY

J: TRBJ2-7
V: TRBV6-6
CDR3: ASSYGAATSGEQY

J: TRBJ2-5
V: TRBV2
CDR3: ASSDTLARETQY

J: TRBJ2-7
V: TRBV19
CDR3: AKRDIGEQY

J: TRBJ1-1
V: TRBV6-4
CDR3: ASSDGRNTEAF

J: TRBJ1-5
V: TRBV6-6
CDR3: ASSYGQTFRVPQH

J: TRBJ1-1
V: TRBV28
CDR3: ASLPSFDYTEAF

J: TRBJ1-1
V: TRBV6-5
CDR3: ASRLTGTGRTEAF

J: TRBJ1-1
V: TRBV19
CDR3: ASSIGGGRVMNTEAF

J: TRBJ2-1
V: TRBV15
CDR3: ATSPGVQGGGSFHNEQF

J: TRBJ2-2
V: TRBV5-5
CDR3: ASSLIGAGELF

J: TRBJ1-4
V: TRBV7-9
CDR3: ASSQSPGQGNEKLF

J: TRBJ2-6
V: TRBV4-1
CDR3: ASSQAQGPGANVLT

J: TRBJ2-2
V: TRBV11-2
CDR3: ASSTRTSGRGTGELF

J: TRBJ2-2
V: TRBV21-1
CDR3: ASSIPGTLTSGKNTGELF

J: TRBJ1-1
V: TRBV6-6
CDR3: ASSPGKGHLLYTEAF

J: TRBJ2-3
V: TRBV27
CDR3: ASSLYGRASDTQY

J: TRBJ2-5
V: TRBV6-5
CDR3: ASTGTRGTETQY

J: TRBJ2-3
V: TRBV6-6
CDR3: ASSSLYSGSTDTQY

J: TRBJ1-2
V: TRBV19
CDR3: ASKRAGGYT

J: TRBJ1-2
V: TRBV7-2
CDR3: ASSLGRHSYGYT

J: TRBJ2-5
V: TRBV5-1
CDR3: ASTPGLAGQETQY

J: TRBJ1-4
V: TRBV2
CDR3: ASRRQGNNEKLF

J: TRBJ2-3
V: TRBV7-9
CDR3: ASSSGTISTDTQY

J: TRBJ2-3
V: TRBV9
CDR3: ASSVKLAGTSSTDTQY